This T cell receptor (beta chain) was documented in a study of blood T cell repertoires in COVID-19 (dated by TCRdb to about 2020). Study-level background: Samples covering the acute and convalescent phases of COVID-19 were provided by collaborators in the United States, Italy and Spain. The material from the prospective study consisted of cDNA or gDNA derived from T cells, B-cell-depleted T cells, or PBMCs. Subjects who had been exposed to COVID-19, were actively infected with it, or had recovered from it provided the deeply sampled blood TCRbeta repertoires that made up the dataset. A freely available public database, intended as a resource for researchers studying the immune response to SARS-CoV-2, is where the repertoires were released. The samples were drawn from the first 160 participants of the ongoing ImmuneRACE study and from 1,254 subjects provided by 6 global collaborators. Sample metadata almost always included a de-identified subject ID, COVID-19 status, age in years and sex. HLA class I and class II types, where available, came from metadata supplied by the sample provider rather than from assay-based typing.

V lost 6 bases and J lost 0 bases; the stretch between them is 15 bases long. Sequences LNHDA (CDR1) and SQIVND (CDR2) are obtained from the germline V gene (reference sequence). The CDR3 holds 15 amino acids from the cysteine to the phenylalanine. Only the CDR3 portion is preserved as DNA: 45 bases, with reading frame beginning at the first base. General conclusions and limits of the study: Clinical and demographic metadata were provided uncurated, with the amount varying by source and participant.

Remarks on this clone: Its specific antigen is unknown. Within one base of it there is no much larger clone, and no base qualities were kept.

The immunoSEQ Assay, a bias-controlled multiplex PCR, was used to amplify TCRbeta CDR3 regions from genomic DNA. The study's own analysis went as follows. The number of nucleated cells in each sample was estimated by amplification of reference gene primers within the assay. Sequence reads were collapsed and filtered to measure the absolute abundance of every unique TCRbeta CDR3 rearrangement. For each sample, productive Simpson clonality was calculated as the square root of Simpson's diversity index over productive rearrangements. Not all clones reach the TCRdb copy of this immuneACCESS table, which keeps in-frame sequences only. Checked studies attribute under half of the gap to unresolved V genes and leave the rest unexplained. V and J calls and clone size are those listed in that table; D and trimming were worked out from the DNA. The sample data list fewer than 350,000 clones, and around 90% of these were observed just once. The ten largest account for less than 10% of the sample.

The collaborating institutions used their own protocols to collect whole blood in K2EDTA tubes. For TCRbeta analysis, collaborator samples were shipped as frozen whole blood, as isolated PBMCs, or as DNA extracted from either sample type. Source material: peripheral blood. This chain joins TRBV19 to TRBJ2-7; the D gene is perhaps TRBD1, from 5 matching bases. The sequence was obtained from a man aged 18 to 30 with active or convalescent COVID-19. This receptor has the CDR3 CASSFGRAASYEQYF. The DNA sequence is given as TGTGCCAGTAGCTTTGGCAGGGCAGCCTCCTACGAGCAGTACTTC.